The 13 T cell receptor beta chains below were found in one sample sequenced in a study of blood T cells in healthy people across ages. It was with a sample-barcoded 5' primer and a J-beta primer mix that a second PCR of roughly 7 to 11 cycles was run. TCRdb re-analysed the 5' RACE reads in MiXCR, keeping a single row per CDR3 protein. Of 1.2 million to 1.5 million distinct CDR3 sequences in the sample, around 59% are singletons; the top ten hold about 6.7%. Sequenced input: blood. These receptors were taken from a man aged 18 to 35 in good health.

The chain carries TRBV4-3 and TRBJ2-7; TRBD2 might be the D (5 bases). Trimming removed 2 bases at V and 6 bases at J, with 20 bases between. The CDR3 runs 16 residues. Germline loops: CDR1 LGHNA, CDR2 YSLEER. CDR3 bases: TGCGCCAGCAGCCAAACGACGACTATTGGTTCGGGCGAGCAGTACTTC. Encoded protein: CASSQTTTIGSGEQYF.

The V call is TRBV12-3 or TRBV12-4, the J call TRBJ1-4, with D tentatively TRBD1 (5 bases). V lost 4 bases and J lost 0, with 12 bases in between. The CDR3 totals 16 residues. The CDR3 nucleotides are TGTGCCAGCAGTTCTTTGGGAGGGGCAACTAATGAAAAACTGTTTTTT. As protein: CASSSLGGATNEKLFF.

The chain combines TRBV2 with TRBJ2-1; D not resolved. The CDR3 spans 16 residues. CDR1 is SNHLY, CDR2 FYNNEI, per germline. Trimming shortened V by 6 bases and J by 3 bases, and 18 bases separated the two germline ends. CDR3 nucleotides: TGTGCCAGCAGACTTGGCGGAGAGGACGGCTACAATGAGCAGTTCTTC. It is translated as CASRLGGEDGYNEQFF.

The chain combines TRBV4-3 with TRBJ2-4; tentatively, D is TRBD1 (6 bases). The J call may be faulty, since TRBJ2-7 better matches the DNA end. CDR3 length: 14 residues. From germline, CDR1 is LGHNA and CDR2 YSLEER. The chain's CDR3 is CASSQDRGNGEQYF. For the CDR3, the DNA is TGCGCCAGCAGCCAAGATAGGGGGAACGGCGAGCAGTACTTC.

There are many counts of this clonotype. The CDR3 reads CASSIQETQYF. For the CDR3, the DNA is TGTGCCAGCAGTATTCAAGAGACCCAGTACTTC. The V call is TRBV12-3 or TRBV12-4, the J call TRBJ2-5; no definite D call. This CDR3 contains 11 residues. Trimming left V 5 bases short and J 2 bases short, with 3 bases between.

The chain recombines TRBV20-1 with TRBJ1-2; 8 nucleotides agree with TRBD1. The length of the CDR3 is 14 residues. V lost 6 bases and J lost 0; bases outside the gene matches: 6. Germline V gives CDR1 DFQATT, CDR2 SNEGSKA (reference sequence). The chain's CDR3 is CSALSTGANYGYTF. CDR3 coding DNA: TGCAGTGCCCTCTCGACAGGGGCTAACTATGGCTACACCTTC.

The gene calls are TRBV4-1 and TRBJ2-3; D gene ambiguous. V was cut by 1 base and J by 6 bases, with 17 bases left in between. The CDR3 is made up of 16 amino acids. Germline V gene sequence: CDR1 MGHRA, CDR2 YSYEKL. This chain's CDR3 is CASSQGARRLVDTQYF. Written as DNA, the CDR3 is TGCGCCAGCAGCCAAGGTGCAAGAAGACTCGTGGATACGCAGTATTTT.

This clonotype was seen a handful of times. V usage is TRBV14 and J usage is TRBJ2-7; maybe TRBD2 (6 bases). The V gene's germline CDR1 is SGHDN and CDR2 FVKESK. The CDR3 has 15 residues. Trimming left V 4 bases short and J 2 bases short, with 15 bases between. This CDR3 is CASSRIAETPYEQYF. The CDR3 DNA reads TGTGCCAGCAGCCGAATAGCGGAAACCCCCTACGAGCAGTACTTC.

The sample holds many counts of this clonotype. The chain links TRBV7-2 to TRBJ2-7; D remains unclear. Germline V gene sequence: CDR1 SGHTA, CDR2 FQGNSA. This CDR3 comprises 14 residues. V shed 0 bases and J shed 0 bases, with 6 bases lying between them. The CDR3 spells CASSLAVASYEQYF. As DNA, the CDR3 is TGTGCCAGCAGCTTAGCGGTGGCCTCCTACGAGCAGTACTTC.

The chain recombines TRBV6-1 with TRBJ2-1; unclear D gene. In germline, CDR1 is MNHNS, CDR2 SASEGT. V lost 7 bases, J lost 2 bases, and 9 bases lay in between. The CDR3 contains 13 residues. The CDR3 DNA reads TGTGCCAGCATGACGCAGACCTACAATGAGCAGTTCTTC. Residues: CASMTQTYNEQFF.

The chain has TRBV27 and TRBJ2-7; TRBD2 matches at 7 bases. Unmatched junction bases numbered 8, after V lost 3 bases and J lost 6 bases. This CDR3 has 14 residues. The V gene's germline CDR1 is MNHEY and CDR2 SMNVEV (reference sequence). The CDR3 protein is CASSLIRSGGEQYF. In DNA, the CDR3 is TGTGCCAGCAGTTTGATCAGATCGGGGGGCGAGCAGTACTTC.

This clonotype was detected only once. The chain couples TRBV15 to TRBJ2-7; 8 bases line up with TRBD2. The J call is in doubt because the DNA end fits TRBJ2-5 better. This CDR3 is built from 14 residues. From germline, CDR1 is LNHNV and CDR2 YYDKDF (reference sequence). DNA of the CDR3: TGTGCCACCAGCAGAAGCGGGAGCCAGGAGACCCAGTACTTC. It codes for CATSRSGSQETQYF.

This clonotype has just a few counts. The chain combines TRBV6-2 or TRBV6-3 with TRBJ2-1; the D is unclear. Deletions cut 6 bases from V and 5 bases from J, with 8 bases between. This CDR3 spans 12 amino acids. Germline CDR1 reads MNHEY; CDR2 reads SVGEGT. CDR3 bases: TGTGCCAGCAGATCCCTAAACAATGAGCAGTTCTTC. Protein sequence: CASRSLNNEQFF.